This entry features one T cell receptor (beta chain) sequence. Its matching antigen is unknown. TCRdb ran MiXCR on the 5' RACE reads and lists one entry per CDR3 protein. The repertoire holds about 470,000 distinct CDR3 sequences, with 18% as singletons. The record originates from a study of T-cell memory formation after mild COVID-19. Overall study results and limits: Later expanders leaned toward CD4+, whereas clones contracting from day 15 to 85 were balanced CD4/CD8. That cross-reactive memory joined was suggested by some responding clones appearing in pre-infection memory. Still unconfirmed is whether the second-wave clones peaking on day 37 recognized SARS-CoV-2.

Trimming took 3 bases from V and 1 from J; bases not matched to a gene: 5. Germline V gene data show CDR1 as SGHVS and CDR2 as FNYEAQ. The CDR3 extends over 15 amino acids. This TCR was sampled from an adult woman who had mild COVID-19 (a few samples of this study predate the infection). Cell type and time point are not known. Specimen: PBMCs or a T cell subset sorted from them (not recorded which). The V gene is TRBV7-6, the J gene TRBJ1-2; 7 nucleotides match TRBD1. The CDR3 spells CASSLGDSLNYGYTF. The CDR3 nucleotides read TGTGCCAGCAGCTTGGGGGACAGCCTTAACTATGGCTACACCTTC. Full variable domain (outside the CDR3, taken from reference TRBV7-6 and TRBJ1-2): GAGVSQSPRYKVTKRGQDVALRCDPISGHVSLYWYRQALGQGPEFLTYFNYEAQQDKSGLPNDRFSAERPEGSISTLTIQRTEQRDSAMYRCASSLGDSLNYGYTFGSGTRLTVV.